This T cell receptor beta chain was identified during a study of T cells in Graves' hyperthyroidism and ophthalmopathy. The investigators amplified TCR beta CDR3 regions from RNA transcripts. When the TCR CDR3 underwent first-round RT-PCR, the HTBI primer set was used. MiXCR, run by TCRdb on the multiplex PCR reads, gives a single entry per CDR3 protein. The sample lists under 450,000 distinct CDR3 sequences; about a sixth were seen once. Graves' hyperthyroidism was deemed stable absent ophthalmopathy progression within 18 months. This TCR was sampled from a woman under 30 with Graves' hyperthyroidism. The sequencing sample was made of blood.

CDR3 nucleotides: TGCAGTGCTTTCGACAGCTTCGGCGAGCAGTACTTC. It translates to CSAFDSFGEQYF. The chain is built from TRBV20-1 and TRBJ2-7; D may be TRBD1 (5 bases). Germline assignment: CDR1 DFQATT and CDR2 SNEGSKA (reference sequence). This CDR3 is 12 amino acids long. Between the trimmed V and J ends, which lost 5 bases and 6 bases, there was a span of 14 bases.